The 27 T cell receptor beta chains listed next were all sequenced from one sample in a study of CD8 T cells in ankylosing spondylitis. Study-wide results and caveats: For ankylosing spondylitis blood, a TCR beta motif of 7 to 9 highly homologous variants appeared characteristic.

No antigen has been identified for these receptors. In TCRdb, the 5' RACE reads were re-called with MiXCR into one record per CDR3 protein. The sample carries around 770,000 distinct CDR3 sequences, 12% recorded once. Sequencing was done on a sample of blood, either unsorted or a sorted T cell fraction (not recorded which). All receptors derive from a male donor with ankylosing spondylitis.

This clonotype was seen many times. The rearrangement links TRBV12-3 or TRBV12-4 to TRBJ2-2, with a tentative D call TRBD1 (5 bases). The CDR3 spans 13 residues. Deletions cut 5 bases from V and 5 bases from J, with 9 bases between. CDR3 loop: CASSPQGTGELFF. The CDR3 region has the DNA TGTGCCAGCAGTCCTCAGGGAACCGGGGAGCTGTTTTTT.

The chain has TRBV4-3 and TRBJ2-3, with TRBD1 matching over 7 bases. CDR3 size: 17 residues. Germline V gene sequence: CDR1 LGHNA, CDR2 YSLEER. V shed 0 bases and J 3 bases; nucleotides not matched to a gene: 9. CDR3 nucleotides: TGCGCCAGCAGCCAAGAGATAGGGACAGAAGTTACAGATACGCAGTATTTT. Its protein product is CASSQEIGTEVTDTQYF.

In nucleotides, the CDR3 is TGTGCCACCAGCAGTCAAACAGGCTCCTTTAGCGAGCAGTACTTC. It codes for CATSSQTGSFSEQYF. The genes are TRBV15 and TRBJ2-7; TRBD1 is a possible D gene (5 bases). Trimming removed 3 bases from V and 6 bases from J, with 18 bases in between. The V gene's germline CDR1 is LNHNV and CDR2 YYDKDF (reference sequence). The CDR3 length is 15 residues.

J is TRBJ2-3 and V is TRBV5-6; unclear D gene. Germline CDR1 is SGHDT and CDR2 is YYEEEE. There are 14 residues in the CDR3. Trimming removed 2 bases from V and 1 base from J, with 8 bases in between. The CDR3 bases are TGTGCCAGCAGCTTAGAACCGGGCACAGATACGCAGTATTTT. Its translation: CASSLEPGTDTQYF.

This clonotype was recorded at least ten times. The chain uses TRBV3-1 and TRBJ2-1; no firm D call. The CDR3 is 16 residues long. V lost 2 bases and J lost 0, with 11 bases in between. The germline CDR1 and CDR2 sequences are LGHDT and YNNKEL (reference sequence). Here the CDR3 DNA reads TGTGCCAGCAGCCAAAGCCTCCAACCCTCCTACAATGAGCAGTTCTTC. Its translation is CASSQSLQPSYNEQFF.

As DNA, the CDR3 is TGTGCCAGCAGTGAAATGCCGGGCGGAGATACGCAGTATTTT. This codes for CASSEMPGGDTQYF. V gene TRBV2 combines with J gene TRBJ2-3; D not certain. The length of the CDR3 is 14 residues. The V and J ends lost 2 bases and 5 bases respectively, with 11 bases between them. The germline CDR1 and CDR2 sequences are SNHLY and FYNNEI.

To note about this clonotype: This clone may be a read error of a much larger clone one base away. V usage is TRBV5-1 and J usage is TRBJ2-1; 8 bases align to TRBD2. This CDR3 has 15 amino acids. The trim removed 1 base at V and 9 bases at J, leaving 9 bases unmatched. Germline CDR1 and CDR2: SGHRS and YFSETQ. CDR3: CASSLLGLEDGEQFF. The CDR3 DNA follows: TGCGCCAGCAGCTTGTTGGGACTAGAGGATGGTGAGCAGTTCTTC.

This clonotype has only one observation. The chain joins TRBV2 to TRBJ2-3; D is possibly TRBD2 (5 bases). V was trimmed by 4 bases and J by 3 bases, leaving 14 bases between them. The V gene's germline CDR1 is SNHLY and CDR2 FYNNEI. This CDR3 comprises 15 residues. The CDR3 is CASSGSVGVTDTQYF. The CDR3, as DNA: TGTGCCAGCAGTGGATCAGTGGGAGTTACAGATACGCAGTATTTT.

The genes are TRBV4-3 and TRBJ1-2; unclear D gene. V was trimmed by 0 bases and J by 4 bases, leaving 9 bases between them. The CDR3 runs to 14 residues. Germline loops: CDR1 LGHNA, CDR2 YSLEER. CDR3 sequence: CASSQDQTGYGYTF. The CDR3 DNA reads as TGCGCCAGCAGCCAAGATCAAACCGGCTATGGCTACACCTTC.

The chain joins TRBV15 to TRBJ1-1; D not resolved. The germline V gene has CDR1 LNHNV and CDR2 YYDKDF (reference sequence). The CDR3 spans 15 residues. The V gene lost 0 bases and the J gene lost 4 bases, with 12 bases spanning the gap. CDR3 sequence (DNA): TGTGCCACCAGCAGAGATAACGGGCAAGGCACTGAAGCTTTCTTT. This translates into CATSRDNGQGTEAFF.

The CDR3 DNA sequence: TGCGCCAGCAGTGGGGGGACAGGGACGAACACCGGGGAGCTGTTTTTT. This sequence encodes CASSGGTGTNTGELFF. The chain recombines TRBV10-1 with TRBJ2-2; 9 bases match TRBD1. J was trimmed by 0 bases and V by 4 bases; bases with no gene match: 3. Germline V gives CDR1 WNHNN, CDR2 SYGVQD (reference sequence). This CDR3 is 16 amino acids long.

The V and J genes are TRBV9 and TRBJ2-5; 7 bases map to TRBD1. This CDR3 is 14 amino acids long. Germline CDR1 reads SGDLS; CDR2 reads YYNGEE. V shed 4 bases, J shed 1 base, and the junction held 4 bases outside the gene matches. The CDR3 protein is CASSRGGLQETQYF. In nucleotides, the CDR3 is TGTGCCAGCAGCCGAGGGGGCCTCCAAGAGACCCAGTACTTC.

In its sample, this clonotype was seen many times. CDR3 protein: CSARLGTVEGEGYTF. The CDR3, as DNA: TGCAGTGCTAGGCTCGGGACGGTCGAGGGGGAAGGCTACACCTTC. V and J are TRBV20-1 and TRBJ1-2; weak D call: TRBD1 (6 bases). Between the trimmed V and J ends, which lost 3 bases and 8 bases, there was a span of 22 bases. The CDR3 is made up of 15 amino acids. Looked up from germline, CDR1 is DFQATT and CDR2 is SNEGSKA (reference sequence).

The chain couples TRBV19 to TRBJ2-7; D is ambiguous. This CDR3 has 15 amino acids. Deletions cut 6 bases from V and 0 bases from J, with 15 bases between. Germline V gene lookup returns CDR1 LNHDA and CDR2 SQIVND (reference sequence). CDR3 sequence (DNA): TGTGCCAGTAGCAGCCGGGCCCCGTTCTCCTACGAGCAGTACTTC. This sequence encodes CASSSRAPFSYEQYF.

This clonotype showed up just a few times. The chain joins TRBV24-1 to TRBJ2-1; 13 bases are a match to TRBD2. The CDR3 extends over 16 amino acids. The J segment lost 5 bases and the V segment lost 4 bases, leaving 4 bases of the junction unmatched. Germline V gene sequence: CDR1 KGHDR, CDR2 SFDVKD. The chain's CDR3 is CATSDLGLAGDNEQFF. The CDR3 region has the DNA TGTGCCACCAGTGACCTCGGACTAGCGGGAGACAATGAGCAGTTCTTC.

This clonotype was seen only a few times. CDR3 sequence reads: CASSPTRPGNQPQHF. In DNA form, the CDR3 reads TGTGCCAGCAGTCCGACCCGGCCCGGCAATCAGCCCCAGCATTTT. The V call is TRBV28, the J call TRBJ1-5, with unresolved D. Trimming took off 5 bases at V and 2 bases at J, with 13 bases between the two ends. This CDR3 is built from 15 residues. Germline-derived CDR1 and CDR2 are MDHEN and SYDVKM.

This clonotype occurred many times. Here the CDR3 reads CSARDGTSGSSYEQYF. The CDR3 region has the DNA TGCAGTGCTAGAGATGGGACTAGCGGTAGCTCCTACGAGCAGTACTTC. J is TRBJ2-7 and V is TRBV20-1; 11 bases are shared with TRBD2. Trimming took 0 bases from V and 0 from J; bases not matched to a gene: 4. Germline V gives CDR1 DFQATT, CDR2 SNEGSKA (reference sequence). The CDR3 has 16 residues.

The genes are TRBV20-1 and TRBJ2-7; the match to TRBD2 covers 7 bases. This CDR3 has 16 amino acids. V was clipped by 3 bases and J by 0 bases; unmatched bases: 11. Germline V gene data show CDR1 as DFQATT and CDR2 as SNEGSKA (reference sequence). CDR3 nucleotides: TGCAGTGCTAGTGATCGAAGACTAGCTTCCTCCTACGAGCAGTACTTC. Its translation is CSASDRRLASSYEQYF.

CDR3 residues: CASSLGAPSSGSGPEQFF. The CDR3 coding sequence is TGTGCCAGCAGTTTAGGGGCCCCATCTAGCGGGAGTGGTCCTGAGCAGTTCTTC. This chain links TRBV27 with TRBJ2-1; 10 nucleotides match TRBD2. CDR3 length equals 18 residues. V lost 2 bases to trimming and J lost 9 bases; unmatched junction nucleotides: 16. Germline V lookup: CDR1 MNHEY, CDR2 SMNVEV (reference sequence).

Only a few counts were recorded for this clonotype. Written as DNA, the CDR3 is TGTGCCAGCAGCTTCCGGGGGGCTTATACGCAGTATTTT. Residues: CASSFRGAYTQYF. This chain uses TRBV11-2 with TRBJ2-3; weak D call: TRBD2 (7 bases). V dropped 3 bases and J dropped 7 bases, with 11 bases sitting between them. Germline V gene data show CDR1 as SGHAT and CDR2 as FQNNGV. The CDR3 consists of 13 residues.

This clonotype was seen ten or more times. The V call is TRBV5-1, the J call TRBJ2-5, with 7 bases aligning to TRBD1. From germline, CDR1 is SGHRS and CDR2 YFSETQ. The CDR3 covers 16 residues. V lost 2 bases and J lost 5; bases outside the gene matches: 12. CDR3 sequence reads: CASSFSGTELGETQYF. In DNA, the CDR3 is TGCGCCAGCAGCTTTTCCGGGACAGAACTAGGGGAGACCCAGTACTTC.

This rearrangement joins TRBV20-1 to TRBJ2-7; D is ambiguous. The CDR3 runs to 14 residues. Trimming removed 0 bases at V and 8 bases at J, with 17 bases between. CDR1 and CDR2 from the germline V gene are DFQATT and SNEGSKA (reference sequence). The CDR3 is CSAREPLGGYQQYF. The CDR3 coding sequence is TGCAGTGCTAGAGAGCCCCTGGGTGGGTACCAGCAGTACTTC.

This clonotype showed up just a few times. V gene TRBV10-3 combines with J gene TRBJ2-3, with 7 bases aligning to TRBD2. The CDR3 has 15 amino acids. Germline-derived CDR1 and CDR2 are ENHRY and SYGVKD. With 2 bases clipped from V and 1 base from J, the junction kept 3 bases outside the gene matches. CDR3 coding DNA: TGTGCCATCAGTGAGACAACTAGCGGCACAGATACGCAGTATTTT. This encodes CAISETTSGTDTQYF.

This rearrangement joins TRBV7-3 to TRBJ1-2, with D perhaps matching TRBD1 (5 bases). This CDR3 contains 15 residues. CDR1 is SGHTA and CDR2 is FQGTGA in the germline V gene. Trimming cost V 1 base and J 7 bases, with 16 bases left between them. In DNA form, the CDR3 reads TGTGCCAGCAGCTTAAATGGGGGTTCGCACGGTGGCTACACCTTC. Residues: CASSLNGGSHGGYTF. Based on the CDR3 plus reference TRBV7-3 and TRBJ1-2, the full variable domain is GAGVSQTPSNKVTEKGKYVELRCDPISGHTALYWYRQSLGQGPEFLIYFQGTGAADDSGLPNDRFFAVRPEGSVSTLKIQRTERGDSAVYLCASSLNGGSHGGYTFGSGTRLTVV.

The chain links TRBV7-2 to TRBJ1-2; 7 nucleotides align to TRBD1. V was pared by 4 bases and J by 6 bases, with 5 bases of the junction left unmatched. There are 13 residues in the CDR3. Germline V CDR1 and CDR2: SGHTA, FQGNSA. The CDR3 DNA follows: TGTGCCAGCAGCTGGACAGGCTTTAATGGCTACACCTTC. As protein: CASSWTGFNGYTF.

This clonotype was counted a few times. The chain couples TRBV28 to TRBJ1-2; D may be TRBD1 (6 bases). In germline, CDR1 is MDHEN, CDR2 SYDVKM. The CDR3 is made up of 13 amino acids. V was shortened by 7 bases and J by 2 bases, with 11 bases between the two germline ends. The CDR3, as DNA: TGTGCCAGCAACGGACAGCCCAACTATGGCTACACCTTC. It codes for CASNGQPNYGYTF.

This clonotype was seen at least ten times. The rearrangement uses TRBV5-1 and TRBJ1-2, with 7 bases aligning to TRBD1. CDR3 size: 13 residues. Trimming removed 2 bases from V and 8 bases from J; junction bases left unmatched: 6. CDR1 is SGHRS and CDR2 is YFSETQ in the germline V gene. The CDR3 DNA is TGCGCCAGCAGCTTTGACAGGGCGGGCGGCTACACCTTC. Encoded protein: CASSFDRAGGYTF.